The clone carrying this TCR beta chain appeared many times. Preparation of the TCRbeta library involved a method that used unique molecular identifiers. TCRdb used MiXCR to reprocess the PCR reads, holding one entry per CDR3 protein. This table holds hundreds of thousands of distinct CDR3 sequences, roughly 13% found once. This entry comes from a study of T-cell reconstitution after alpha-beta-depleted transplantation in children. The CDR3 has 15 amino acids. Germline V gene sequence: CDR1 DFQATT, CDR2 SNEGSKA (reference sequence). The V end lost 6 bases, the J end lost 1 base, and 16 bases lay between the germline ends.

V and J are TRBV20-1 and TRBJ2-1; the D call may be TRBD1 or TRBD2 (6 bases each). Specimen: PBMCs, collected before TCRalphabeta/CD19-depleted stem cell transplant. This receptor was taken from a girl aged 2-15 years with congenital amegakaryocytic thrombocytopenia, due to receive a stem cell transplant. CDR3 sequence reads: CSATWGALSYNEQFF. Written as DNA, the CDR3 is TGCAGTGCAACCTGGGGGGCCCTTTCCTACAATGAGCAGTTCTTC.